The 11 T cell receptor beta chains below all came from one sample that was sequenced in a study of glioma-infiltrating T cells after dendritic cell vaccination. This table comes from immunoSEQ multiplex PCR, and its TCRdb copy is limited to in-frame clones, with some not included. This sample has tens of thousands of clones, with 82% found just once. Sample: blood, taken before dendritic cell vaccination. The receptor set was obtained from a human donor with glioblastoma.

With regard to this clone: Sequence at one end of the junction differs from germline and may be a read error. The same CDR3 also results from other DNA sequences found in this sample. The V gene is TRBV6-1, the J gene TRBJ1-5, with D possibly being TRBD1 (5 bases). The CDR3 contains 14 residues. Germline V lookup: CDR1 MNHNS, CDR2 SASEGT. CDR3 sequence: CASSSRGSNQPQHF. The DNA for the CDR3 is TGTGCCAGCAGTTCTAGGGGTAGCAATCAGCCCCAGCACTTT.

The rearrangement uses TRBV7-9 and TRBJ1-2; 8 nucleotides align to TRBD1. The germline V gene has CDR1 SEHNR and CDR2 FQNEAQ (reference sequence). The trim removed 3 bases at V and 8 bases at J, leaving 8 bases unmatched. This CDR3 has 14 amino acids. The CDR3 region is CASSFTGTGVGYTF. The CDR3 DNA reads TGTGCCAGCAGCTTTACCGGGACAGGAGTGGGCTACACCTTC.

V gene TRBV7-2 combines with J gene TRBJ2-3; D perhaps matches TRBD2 (6 bases). Trimming shortened V by 1 base and J by 6 bases, and 14 bases separated the two germline ends. The CDR3 sequence is 15 residues long. The germline CDR1 and CDR2 sequences are SGHTA and FQGNSA. CDR3 residues: CASSLESRGGDTQYF. DNA for the CDR3: TGTGCCAGCAGCTTAGAGTCGCGGGGAGGCGATACGCAGTATTTT.

This chain joins TRBV28 and TRBJ1-5; tentative D call: TRBD1 (6 bases). V lost 7 bases to trimming and J lost 6 bases, with 16 bases between them. Germline V gene lookup returns CDR1 MDHEN and CDR2 SYDVKM. The CDR3 sequence is 14 residues long. In DNA form, the CDR3 reads TGTGCCAGCACCATGACAGGCGTGAGTCAGCCCCAGCATTTT. This encodes CASTMTGVSQPQHF.

The CDR3 sequence: CASFATGRDGYTF. The DNA for the CDR3 is TGCGCCAGCTTCGCGACAGGCCGGGATGGCTACACCTTC. The chain links TRBV5-1 to TRBJ1-2; D might be TRBD1 (6 bases). The germline gives CDR1 SGHRS, CDR2 YFSETQ. The CDR3 loop spans 13 amino acids. V was pared by 7 bases and J by 6 bases, with 16 bases between.

V usage is TRBV7-8 and J usage is TRBJ1-5; perhaps TRBD1 as D (5 bases). CDR3 length: 16 residues. V lost 1 base, J lost 2 bases, and 12 bases lay in between. The germline V gene has CDR1 SGHVS and CDR2 FQNEAQ. The CDR3 is CASSLGGSPGNQPQHF. In DNA, the CDR3 is TGTGCCAGCAGCTTAGGGGGCAGCCCTGGCAATCAGCCCCAGCATTTT.

The CDR3: CASSLDGTSYEQYF. The CDR3 bases are TGTGCCAGCAGCTTGGATGGGACTTCCTACGAGCAGTACTTC. This chain connects TRBV5-6 to TRBJ2-7; D may be TRBD2 (6 bases). Germline V gene sequence: CDR1 SGHDT, CDR2 YYEEEE. The CDR3 consists of 14 residues. Trimming stripped 0 bases from V and 1 base from J, with 8 bases between.

The CDR3 sequence: CASSSHGTNQETQYF. The CDR3 coding sequence is TGTGCCAGCAGCTCTCACGGGACAAACCAAGAGACCCAGTACTTC. The V call is TRBV7-2, the J call TRBJ2-5, with D perhaps matching TRBD1 (6 bases). Trimming removed 4 bases at V and 0 bases at J, with 12 bases between. The CDR3 runs to 15 residues. CDR1 and CDR2 from the germline V gene are SGHTA and FQGNSA.

This sequence joins TRBV27 and TRBJ1-2, with 7 positions matching TRBD1. With 5 bases clipped from V and 4 bases from J, the junction kept 4 bases outside the gene matches. The CDR3 contains 13 residues. The V gene's germline CDR1 is MNHEY and CDR2 SMNVEV (reference sequence). The CDR3 is CASSHRGSYGYTF. CDR3 bases: TGTGCCAGCAGTCACAGGGGAAGCTATGGCTACACCTTC.

The rearrangement joins TRBV25-1 to TRBJ1-1; TRBD1 matches at 8 bases. Germline values: CDR1 MGHDK, CDR2 SYGVNS. The V gene end was trimmed by 8 bases and the J gene end by 5 bases; junction bases not matched to a gene: 10. The CDR3 is 14 amino acids. CDR3 residues: CASLRTGSNTEAFF. The CDR3 region has the DNA TGTGCCAGCCTTAGGACAGGGTCTAATACTGAAGCTTTCTTT.

DNA for the CDR3: TGCGCCAGCAGCTTGGAAGGACAGGGGGCGCGGGAGACCCAGTACTTC. It specifies CASSLEGQGARETQYF. V is TRBV5-1 and J is TRBJ2-5, with 11 bases matching TRBD1. The CDR3 runs 16 residues. In germline, CDR1 is SGHRS, CDR2 YFSETQ. V lost 0 bases to trimming and J lost 5 bases; unmatched junction nucleotides: 6.